A selection of T cell receptor beta chains follows, all from one sample in a study of CD8+ T cells in alopecia areata. TCRdb's copy holds only in-frame clones and misses some; the assay was immunoSEQ multiplex PCR. This sample has 130,000 to 150,000 clones; around 82% occur once, and the top ten carry about 25%. The specimen comprised CD8+ T cells sorted from blood, sampled at week 4, from a patient treated with tofacitinib. The source is a human donor with alopecia areata. Each CDR3 is given with its conserved first and last residue. D genes are given only for firm matches. Size values are once, few and many counts, or a class for expanded clones, and some rows have none.

>TRBJ2-7|-|TRBV29-1|13|TRBD1
CSVTTGGKYEQYF
TGCAGCGTAACGACAGGGGGCAAGTACGAGCAGTACTTC
>TRBJ2-1|-|TRBV13|15|TRBD2
CASSWGLAGFQEQFF
TGTGCCAGCAGCTGGGGACTAGCGGGGTTCCAAGAGCAGTTCTTC
>TRBJ2-5|-|TRBV21-1|15|-
CASSPRDSWQETQYF
TGTGCCAGCAGCCCCCGGGACAGCTGGCAAGAGACCCAGTACTTC
>TRBJ2-5|-|TRBV5-1|16|-
CASSSPRLGSEETQYF
TGCGCCAGCAGCTCCCCCCGACTAGGTAGCGAAGAGACCCAGTACTTC
>TRBJ1-5|-|TRBV4-3|13|-
CASSQDSWQPQHF
TGCGCCAGCAGCCAAGACAGTTGGCAGCCCCAGCATTTT
>TRBJ2-7|-|TRBV2|12|-
CASSENDHEQYF
TGTGCCAGCAGTGAGAATGACCACGAGCAGTACTTC
>TRBJ2-2|once|TRBV9|16|TRBD1
CASTIPGQRITGELFF
TGTGCCAGCACTATTCCGGGACAGCGCATCACCGGGGAGCTGTTTTTT
>TRBJ2-5|-|TRBV5-6|16|-
CASSLDLPRTRETQYF
TGTGCCAGCAGCTTGGACCTCCCCCGGACGAGAGAGACCCAGTACTTC
>TRBJ2-5|-|TRBV7-8|15|TRBD2
CASSLGLGGRETQYF
TGTGCCAGCAGCTTGGGACTAGGGGGGAGAGAGACCCAGTACTTC
>TRBJ1-3|-|TRBV5-4|13|-
CASSSEGRNTIYF
TGTGCCAGCAGCTCGGAGGGCCGAAACACCATATATTTT
>TRBJ1-3|-|TRBV7-6|15|TRBD1
CASSEYRGSGNTIYF
TGTGCCAGCAGCGAATACAGGGGCTCTGGAAACACCATATATTTT
>TRBJ2-5|once|TRBV4-1|17|-
CASSPFSAGRLLETQYF
TGCGCCAGCAGCCCCTTCTCGGCGGGGCGTCTCCTGGAGACCCAGTACTTC
>TRBJ2-2|-|TRBV2|15|-
CASREGQGNTGELFF
TGTGCCAGCAGGGAAGGGCAGGGTAACACCGGGGAGCTGTTTTTT
>TRBJ2-3|-|TRBV5-6|16|TRBD2
CASSLLTSGGRDTQYF
TGTGCCAGCAGCTTGTTGACTAGCGGGGGGAGAGATACGCAGTATTTT
>TRBJ2-5|-|TRBV29-1|12|TRBD2
CSAIAGLETQYF
TGCAGCGCTATAGCGGGCCTAGAGACCCAGTACTTC
>TRBJ1-2|-|TRBV29-1|12|-
CSAPRGNYGYTF
TGCAGCGCCCCGAGGGGCAACTATGGCTACACCTTC
>TRBJ2-3|-|TRBV4-3|16|TRBD2
CASSPSLAGATDTQYF
TGCGCCAGCAGCCCTAGTCTAGCGGGGGCCACAGATACGCAGTATTTT
>TRBJ2-7|-|TRBV7-2|13|TRBD1
CASSTPDRVKQYF
TGTGCCAGCAGCACCCCGGACAGGGTTAAGCAGTACTTC
>TRBJ1-5|-|TRBV7-9|16|-
CASSPGTEQLDQPQHF
TGTGCCAGCAGCCCCGGGACGGAGCAGCTAGATCAGCCCCAGCATTTT
>TRBJ2-1|-|TRBV21-1|14|-
CASSPQGTYNEQFF
TGTGCCAGCAGCCCACAGGGAACCTACAATGAGCAGTTCTTC
>TRBJ2-3|-|TRBV30|14|TRBD1
CAWSVGGGTDTQYF
TGTGCCTGGAGTGTAGGGGGCGGCACAGATACGCAGTATTTT
>TRBJ2-5|-|TRBV9|14|-
CASSVWGSKSTQYF
TGTGCCAGCAGCGTATGGGGATCCAAGAGTACCCAGTACTTC
>TRBJ2-7|-|TRBV6-1|11|-
CASSGGLEQYF
TGTGCCAGCAGCGGGGGGCTCGAGCAGTACTTC
>TRBJ2-1|-|TRBV29-1|13|TRBD2
CSAETGTSYEQFF
TGCAGCGCTGAAACCGGGACTAGCTATGAGCAGTTCTTC
>TRBJ2-7|-|TRBV19|13|-
CASSGDSPYEQYF
TGTGCCAGTAGTGGCGACAGTCCCTACGAGCAGTACTTC
>TRBJ1-4|-|TRBV5-6|13|-
CASSRGTFEKLFF
TGTGCCAGCAGCCGAGGGACGTTCGAAAAACTGTTTTTT
>TRBJ2-7|once|TRBV6-6|13|-
CASSYPGLYEQYF
TGTGCCAGCAGTTACCCCGGGTTGTACGAGCAGTACTTC
>TRBJ2-7|-|TRBV9|15|-
CASSALDSDSYEQYF
TGTGCCAGCAGCGCCTTGGACAGCGACTCCTACGAGCAGTACTTC
>TRBJ2-7|-|TRBV4-1|13|-
CASSQDLPYEQYF
TGCGCCAGCAGCCAAGATCTTCCCTACGAGCAGTACTTC
>TRBJ1-1|-|TRBV11-2|12|-
CASSLGGPEAFF
TGTGCCAGCAGCTTAGGAGGTCCCGAGGCTTTCTTT
>TRBJ1-5|-|TRBV9|13|-
CASSDNSDQPQHF
TGTGCCAGCAGCGATAACAGTGATCAGCCCCAGCATTTT
>TRBJ2-2|-|TRBV5-6|17|TRBD1
CASSGPGTVIHTGELFF
TGTGCCAGCAGCGGCCCCGGGACAGTGATACACACCGGGGAGCTGTTTTTT
>TRBJ1-2|-|TRBV5-1|13|-
CASSLFSDYGYTF
TGCGCCAGCAGCTTGTTCTCGGACTATGGCTACACCTTC
>TRBJ2-5|-|TRBV29-1|14|TRBD1
CSVEDVRGGLTQYF
TGCAGCGTTGAGGATGTTAGAGGGGGCCTGACCCAGTACTTC
>TRBJ2-3|-|TRBV5-1|15|-
CASSSGRAAKDTQYF
TGCGCCAGCAGCTCCGGCCGGGCCGCTAAGGATACGCAGTATTTT
>TRBJ2-2|-|TRBV27|18|TRBD2
CASSILKGLAGATGELFF
TGTGCCAGCAGTATCTTAAAGGGGCTAGCGGGGGCCACCGGGGAGCTGTTTTTT
>TRBJ2-7|-|TRBV7-9|12|-
CASSLGVNEQYF
TGTGCCAGCAGCTTAGGAGTTAACGAGCAGTACTTC
>TRBJ1-5|-|TRBV13|12|-
CASSTQNQPQHF
TGTGCCAGCAGTACTCAAAATCAGCCCCAGCATTTT
>TRBJ2-2|-|TRBV5-6|13|-
CASSRLNTGELFF
TGTGCCAGCAGCCGACTAAACACCGGGGAGCTGTTTTTT
>TRBJ2-3|-|TRBV5-1|17|-
CASSLELELVNTDTQYF
TGCGCCAGCAGCTTGGAACTTGAACTAGTCAACACAGATACGCAGTATTTT
>TRBJ1-1|once|TRBV10-3|13|-
CAISAPGNTEAFF
TGTGCCATCAGTGCGCCAGGGAACACTGAAGCTTTCTTT
>TRBJ1-1|-|TRBV4-3|16|TRBD1
CASSQDLTGAGTEAFF
TGCGCCAGCAGCCAAGATTTGACAGGGGCAGGCACTGAAGCTTTCTTT
>TRBJ2-3|-|TRBV27|15|-
CASSLIGEPTDTQYF
TGTGCCAGCAGTTTAATAGGAGAACCCACAGATACGCAGTATTTT
>TRBJ2-3|-|TRBV6-5|15|TRBD2
CASSYSISGGDTQYF
TGTGCCAGCAGTTACTCGATTAGCGGGGGAGATACGCAGTATTTT
>TRBJ2-1|-|TRBV4-3|18|-
CASSQGEGGFGAYNEQFF
TGCGCCAGCAGCCAAGGCGAAGGTGGCTTCGGGGCCTACAATGAGCAGTTCTTC
>TRBJ2-5|-|TRBV10-3|15|TRBD2
CAISAISGAQETQYF
TGTGCCATCAGTGCGATTAGCGGGGCCCAAGAGACCCAGTACTTC
>TRBJ1-1|-|TRBV19|12|-
CASTDMNTEAFF
TGTGCCAGTACGGACATGAACACCGAAGCTTTCTTT
>TRBJ2-6|-|TRBV7-9|14|-
CASRLISGANVLTF
TGTGCCAGCAGACTGATATCCGGGGCCAACGTCCTGACTTTC
>TRBJ2-1|-|TRBV6-1|11|-
CASSGPREQFF
TGTGCCAGCAGTGGGCCGAGGGAGCAGTTCTTC
>TRBJ1-5|once|TRBV5-6|14|TRBD1
CASSLGTGPQPQHF
TGTGCCAGCAGCTTGGGGACAGGGCCCCAGCCCCAGCATTTT
>TRBJ2-3|-|TRBV7-6|15|TRBD2
CASSLAGAGGDTQYF
TGTGCCAGCAGCTTAGCGGGAGCGGGGGGCGATACGCAGTATTTT
>TRBJ1-1|-|TRBV7-3|13|-
CASSLSLNTEAFF
TGTGCCAGCAGCCTGAGTTTGAACACTGAAGCTTTCTTT
>TRBJ2-2|-|TRBV10-3|15|-
CAKPPGRRNTGELFF
TGTGCCAAACCCCCGGGACGACGTAACACCGGGGAGCTGTTTTTT
>TRBJ2-7|-|TRBV2|11|-
CASGFTYEQYF
TGTGCCAGCGGCTTTACCTACGAGCAGTACTTC
>TRBJ2-6|-|TRBV30|15|-
CAWSSGRTGANVLTF
TGTGCCTGGAGCAGTGGGCGCACTGGGGCCAACGTCCTGACTTTC
>TRBJ2-7|-|TRBV19|13|TRBD2
CASSMRGGNEQYF
TGTGCCAGTAGTATGCGGGGGGGAAACGAGCAGTACTTC
>TRBJ2-7|once|TRBV4-1|15|-
CASSHGQLPSYEQYF
TGCGCCAGCAGCCATGGACAGCTACCTTCCTACGAGCAGTACTTC